Here is one T cell receptor beta chain with its context. An even split of each subset's genomic DNA across several immunoSEQ plates was performed. The assay was immunoSEQ multiplex PCR, and TCRdb's table has in-frame clones only and misses some. The sample contains about 1 million clones, around four fifths of which appear only once. This sample stems from a study of shared clonotypes between healthy human individuals. J gave up 5 bases and V 4 bases, and 2 bases lay outside the gene matches. This CDR3 is built from 14 residues. Germline V gene sequence: CDR1 SGHTA, CDR2 FQGNSA. The source of this sequence is a man aged 18 to 35 in good health. Sequencing was performed on memory CD4+ T cells sorted from blood. Sample subset: CD45RA-negative fraction. The chain combines TRBV7-2 with TRBJ2-5; 12 nucleotides match TRBD2. In nucleotides, the CDR3 is TGTGCCAGCAGCTCTAGCGGGAGGGGTGAGACCCAGTACTTC. Translation: CASSSSGRGETQYF.